This entry lists 11 T cell receptor beta chains sequenced from one sample in a study of T cells after yellow fever vaccination. From the 5' RACE reads, TCRdb called clonotypes with MiXCR, one entry per CDR3 protein. The data show some 400,000 distinct CDR3 sequences, with about 6% seen just once and around 16% held by the top ten. Sequenced material: PBMCs, taken 5 days after the yellow fever booster vaccination. These receptors came from a man under 40 who received the YFV17D yellow fever vaccine.

The rearrangement links TRBV7-6 to TRBJ1-5, with D maybe TRBD1 (5 bases). The germline gives CDR1 SGHVS, CDR2 FNYEAQ. V was trimmed by 5 bases and J by 4 bases, leaving 15 bases between them. There are 15 residues in the CDR3. CDR3 coding DNA: TGTGCCAGCAGCCCCGTGGCAGGGCCGAATCAGCCCCAGCATTTT. Translating gives CASSPVAGPNQPQHF.

This clonotype was recorded at least ten times. The chain recombines TRBV18 with TRBJ2-2; 7 bases align to TRBD1. This CDR3 comprises 17 residues. V was clipped by 6 bases and J by 0 bases; unmatched bases: 10. Germline V gives CDR1 KGHSH, CDR2 LQKENI. The CDR3 here is CASSVRQGGTNTGELFF. The CDR3 DNA reads TGTGCCAGCTCTGTCCGACAGGGCGGTACGAACACCGGGGAGCTGTTTTTT. The full variable domain, with the rest looked up from reference TRBV18 and TRBJ2-2, is NAGVMQNPRHLVRRRGQEARLRCSPMKGHSHVYWYRQLPEEGLKFMVYLQKENIIDESGMPKERFSAEFPKEGPSILRIQQVVRGDSAAYFCASSVRQGGTNTGELFFGEGSRLTVL.

This clonotype appeared a few times. Here the CDR3 reads CASLAGTLSRESYEQYF. The DNA of the CDR3 is TGTGCGTCACTCGCCGGGACTCTATCTCGAGAAAGCTACGAGCAGTACTTC. The chain has TRBV28 and TRBJ2-7, with a tentative D call TRBD2 (6 bases). The CDR3 is 17 amino acids. Germline loops: CDR1 MDHEN, CDR2 SYDVKM.

The J gene is TRBJ2-5, the V gene TRBV20-1; D assignment may be TRBD1 or TRBD2 (6 bases each). This CDR3 region has 14 residues. V was clipped by 2 bases and J by 5 bases, with 15 bases between them. Germline values: CDR1 DFQATT, CDR2 SNEGSKA (reference sequence). CDR3 bases: TGCAGTGCTAGAACCGTCGGGGGCACGGAGACCCAGTACTTC. Amino acid sequence: CSARTVGGTETQYF.

The rearrangement joins TRBV12-3 or TRBV12-4 to TRBJ2-1; D is unclear. This CDR3 spans 15 amino acids. V was cut by 1 base and J by 1 base, with 8 bases left in between. The chain's CDR3 is CASSLEGLSYNEQFF. CDR3 in DNA: TGTGCCAGCAGTTTAGAGGGTTTATCCTACAATGAGCAGTTCTTC.

This clonotype was detected a few times. The chain joins TRBV11-2 to TRBJ1-5; 10 bases match TRBD1. CDR1 and CDR2 from the germline V gene are SGHAT and FQNNGV. V gave up 7 bases and J gave up 3 bases; unmatched junction bases: 9. The CDR3 runs 16 residues. The CDR3 sequence is CASTPGQGRVNQPQHF. For the CDR3, the DNA is TGTGCCAGCACCCCGGGACAGGGGAGGGTCAATCAGCCCCAGCATTTT.

V and J are TRBV5-5 and TRBJ1-5, with 10 nucleotides matching TRBD1. The length of the CDR3 is 15 residues. V gave up 0 bases and J gave up 6 bases; unmatched junction bases: 3. Germline V lookup: CDR1 SGHKS, CDR2 YYEKEE (reference sequence). As DNA, the CDR3 is TGTGCCAGCAGCTTGGTGGGGACAGGGGTTCAGCCCCAGCATTTT. It codes for CASSLVGTGVQPQHF.

In this sample, this clonotype turned up a few times. CDR3 DNA sequence: TGCAGTGCTAGAGATGTGCTAGCGGGGATCTACGAGCAGTACTTC. As protein: CSARDVLAGIYEQYF. The rearrangement uses TRBV20-1 and TRBJ2-7, with 9 nucleotides matching TRBD2. V lost 0 bases to trimming and J lost 3 bases; unmatched junction nucleotides: 6. The germline gives CDR1 DFQATT, CDR2 SNEGSKA (reference sequence). CDR3 length equals 15 residues.

The gene calls are TRBV5-1 and TRBJ2-6; D is uncertain. Per germline, CDR1 SGHRS and CDR2 YFSETQ. The V gene lost 0 bases and the J gene lost 0 bases, with 16 bases spanning the gap. This CDR3 comprises 19 residues. The DNA for the CDR3 is TGCGCCAGCAGCTTGGCCTCCTCCTCAGTGATCTCTGGGGCCAACGTCCTGACTTTC. Encoded protein: CASSLASSSVISGANVLTF.

At least ten counts were recorded for this clonotype. The genes are TRBV5-4 and TRBJ2-7; 7 bases fit TRBD2. In germline, CDR1 is SGHNT, CDR2 YYREEE (reference sequence). This CDR3 has 16 residues. V shed 3 bases, J shed 3 bases, and the junction held 12 bases outside the gene matches. The CDR3 nucleotides read TGTGCCAGCAGCTCCCAGGGAGGACTAGGGGTCTACGAGCAGTACTTC. Translated: CASSSQGGLGVYEQYF.

The chain employs TRBV4-1 and TRBJ1-5; a weak D match, TRBD1 (6 bases). The CDR3 consists of 14 residues. Germline V CDR1 and CDR2: MGHRA, YSYEKL. V shed 6 bases and J shed 6 bases, with 15 bases lying between them. The CDR3 loop reads CASRATQGTQPQHF. For the CDR3, the DNA is TGCGCCAGCAGGGCGACTCAGGGGACTCAGCCCCAGCATTTT.